Each of the 10 T cell receptor beta chains below was sequenced from the same sample in a study of shared clonotypes between healthy human individuals. Data came from immunoSEQ multiplex PCR; TCRdb stores just in-frame clones and leaves some out. This table has approximately 940,000 clones, 70% to 85% appearing once. Sequencing used memory CD4+ T cells sorted from blood. The subset was: CD45RA-negative fraction. The source is a man younger than 35 in good health.

The rearrangement links TRBV7-2 to TRBJ1-5; TRBD1 matches at 7 bases. The germline V gene has CDR1 SGHTA and CDR2 FQGNSA. The length of the CDR3 is 15 residues. The V segment lost 5 bases and the J segment 1 base; nucleotides outside the gene matches: 5. CDR3 sequence reads: CASSQTGNSNQPQHF. The CDR3, as DNA: TGTGCCAGCAGCCAGACAGGGAACAGCAATCAGCCCCAGCATTTT.

This chain links TRBV5-1 with TRBJ2-7, with D perhaps assigned TRBD1 or TRBD2 (5 bases each). Between the trimmed V and J ends, which lost 7 bases and 4 bases, there was a span of 24 bases. The CDR3 totals 16 residues. In germline, CDR1 is SGHRS, CDR2 YFSETQ. In DNA form, the CDR3 reads TGCGCCAGCGCCCAGGCTCCCATCAGGGACCTGTACGAGCAGTACTTC. Amino acid sequence: CASAQAPIRDLYEQYF.

V gene TRBV28 combines with J gene TRBJ1-2; the match to TRBD1 covers 8 bases. Germline V gene lookup returns CDR1 MDHEN and CDR2 SYDVKM. V shed 8 bases, J shed 6 bases, and the junction held 14 bases outside the gene matches. The CDR3 extends over 15 amino acids. CDR3 DNA sequence: TGTGCCAGCCTCCCCTTACAGGGGGTGGGCAATGGCTACACCTTC. This encodes CASLPLQGVGNGYTF.

V is TRBV7-2 and J is TRBJ2-1; 15 positions match TRBD2. CDR1 and CDR2 (germline): SGHTA, FQGNSA. This CDR3 is built from 15 residues. Trimming cost V 5 bases and J 12 bases; bases outside gene matches: 8. The DNA for the CDR3 is TGTGCCAGCAGCCCTTGGACTAGCGGGGGGGTCGGGCAGTTCTTC. Amino acid sequence: CASSPWTSGGVGQFF. Full variable domain (rest looked up from reference TRBV7-2 and TRBJ2-1): GAGVSQSPSNKVTEKGKDVELRCDPISGHTALYWYRQSLGQGLEFLIYFQGNSAPDKSGLPSDRFSAERTGGSVSTLTIQRTQQEDSAVYLCASSPWTSGGVGQFFGPGTRLTVL.

V gene TRBV7-6 combines with J gene TRBJ1-1, with TRBD1 as a possible D gene (6 bases). From germline, CDR1 is SGHVS and CDR2 FNYEAQ. Trimming left V 4 bases short and J 1 base short, with 13 bases between. There are 15 residues in the CDR3. This chain's CDR3 is CASSSDAGENTEAFF. CDR3 bases: TGTGCCAGCAGCTCCGATGCAGGGGAGAACACTGAAGCTTTCTTT. Variable domain in full (rest from reference TRBV7-6 and TRBJ1-1): GAGVSQSPRYKVTKRGQDVALRCDPISGHVSLYWYRQALGQGPEFLTYFNYEAQQDKSGLPNDRFSAERPEGSISTLTIQRTEQRDSAMYRCASSSDAGENTEAFFGQGTRLTVV.

The chain joins TRBV14 to TRBJ2-2; D uncertain. The CDR3 runs 14 residues. V dropped 2 bases and J dropped 7 bases, with 11 bases sitting between them. Germline CDR1 SGHDN, CDR2 FVKESK. CDR3 loop: CASSQLALGGELFF. The CDR3 DNA reads as TGTGCCAGCAGCCAACTGGCGTTAGGCGGGGAGCTGTTTTTT.

The genes are TRBV5-1 and TRBJ2-1, with no clear D. This CDR3 has 13 amino acids. Trimming cost V 3 bases and J 4 bases, with 8 bases left between them. Germline V gene lookup returns CDR1 SGHRS and CDR2 YFSETQ. CDR3 DNA: TGCGCCAGCAGCTCCAATTTATACAATGAGCAGTTCTTC. Amino acid sequence: CASSSNLYNEQFF.

The V gene is TRBV11-2, the J gene TRBJ2-5; tentatively, D is TRBD1 (5 bases). V was shortened by 0 bases and J by 8 bases, with 16 bases between the two germline ends. This CDR3 region has 15 residues. Germline V gene lookup returns CDR1 SGHAT and CDR2 FQNNGV. The DNA for the CDR3 is TGTGCCAGCAGCTTAGATAGGGCAGGGCTTATCACCCAGTACTTC. It specifies CASSLDRAGLITQYF.

J is TRBJ2-5 and V is TRBV2; D tentatively fits TRBD1 or TRBD2 (5 bases each). Trimming took 5 bases from V and 0 from J, leaving 13 bases between them. Germline V CDR1 and CDR2: SNHLY, FYNNEI. This CDR3 spans 15 amino acids. The CDR3 loop reads CASSRDGRYQETQYF. Here the CDR3 DNA reads TGTGCCAGCAGTCGGGACGGTCGGTACCAAGAGACCCAGTACTTC.

V usage is TRBV7-9 and J usage is TRBJ2-2; 11 bases line up with TRBD1. The CDR3 has 15 residues. Losses at the gene ends were 5 bases for V and 4 bases for J; bases not matched to a gene: 3. Germline values: CDR1 SEHNR, CDR2 FQNEAQ (reference sequence). Here the CDR3 DNA reads TGTGCCAGCAGCCCAGGACAGGGGGCCACCGGGGAGCTGTTTTTT. Protein sequence: CASSPGQGATGELFF.